The sequence of this TCR beta chain was determined in a study of immune cell composition in non-small cell lung cancer. TCRdb's table, derived via immunoSEQ multiplex PCR, lists solely in-frame clones and lacks some. Of under 11,000 clones in the sample, around two thirds are singletons; the top ten hold roughly 18%. Concerning this clone: The antigen remains unidentified.

The germline V gene has CDR1 ENHRY and CDR2 SYGVKD. The CDR3 is 15 amino acids. V was trimmed by 5 bases and J by 6 bases, leaving 18 bases between them. Study-wide results and caveats: Squamous carcinomas (about 75%) more often had tumour-associated clones >0.5% than adenocarcinomas (33%).

The sequence was collected from a human donor with non-small cell lung cancer. The material sequenced was lung tumor tissue. V is TRBV10-3 and J is TRBJ2-3, with D maybe TRBD2 (6 bases). The CDR3 DNA follows: TGTGCCATCAGTAGACTAGAGGTGGGCCCCGATACGCAGTATTTT. It translates to CAISRLEVGPDTQYF.